What follows is one T cell receptor beta chain and its context. A read error may account for a junction end that differs from germline. Assembly of TCR beta libraries relied on iRepertoire HTBI primers together with Arm-PCR of CDR3 regions. TCRdb analysed the multiplex PCR reads with MiXCR anew, one entry per CDR3 protein. The sample lists some 460,000 distinct CDR3 sequences, 15% to 20% seen once, with over 9% in the top ten. The entry originates in a study of regulatory T cells in long-lasting Graves disease. Time point reported: newly diagnosed GD, antithyroid drugs for less than 3 months. The authors made the TCR library using RNA they extracted from PBMCs. An endocrinology unit in Xi'an, China, supplied the patients. This CDR3 contains 12 residues. Germline CDR1 SGHNT, CDR2 YYREEE (reference sequence). These data are also associated with another study on T cells in Graves' hyperthyroidism and ophthalmopathy.

The sample was peripheral blood mononuclear cells (PBMCs), taken at new diagnosis, from a patient treated with antithyroid drugs. This TCR came from a man between 40 and 49 years old with Graves disease. This sequence joins TRBV5-4 and TRBJ2-3; 10 bases map to TRBD2. The CDR3 loop is CASGLAGVLYLF. Here the CDR3 DNA reads TGTGCCAGCGGGCTAGCGGGGGTCCTTTACCTCTTT.